These 14 T cell receptor beta chains were sequenced from one sample in a study of blood T cell repertoires in COVID-19. TCRdb keeps only in-frame clones here, not all; method: immunoSEQ multiplex PCR. The repertoire holds under 300,000 clones, with 86% as singletons. Material: peripheral blood. The receptors here all came from a woman in her twenties or thirties with active or convalescent COVID-19.

This chain connects TRBV5-1 to TRBJ1-1; a possible D gene is TRBD1 (6 bases). V was trimmed by 5 bases and J by 1 base, leaving 9 bases between them. CDR3 size: 13 residues. Germline values: CDR1 SGHRS, CDR2 YFSETQ. In nucleotides, the CDR3 is TGCGCCAGCAGAGGGGGGGAGAACACTGAAGCTTTCTTT. Its protein is CASRGGENTEAFF.

The chain is built from TRBV28 and TRBJ1-2; TRBD1 agrees at 9 bases. The CDR3 totals 15 residues. The V gene's germline CDR1 is MDHEN and CDR2 SYDVKM. With V trimmed by 2 bases and J by 4 bases, 5 bases remained unmatched. DNA of the CDR3: TGTGCCAGCAGTTTAGGACAGGGGCCAGTCTATGGCTACACCTTC. Protein product: CASSLGQGPVYGYTF.

The V gene is TRBV19, the J gene TRBJ1-2, with TRBD1 matching over 9 bases. The germline CDR1 and CDR2 sequences are LNHDA and SQIVND (reference sequence). This CDR3 region has 15 residues. V was pared by 3 bases and J by 7 bases, with 9 bases of the junction left unmatched. CDR3 residues: CASSIARGQGSGYTF. In DNA, the CDR3 is TGTGCCAGTAGTATCGCGCGGGGACAGGGAAGTGGCTACACCTTC.

V gene TRBV27 combines with J gene TRBJ1-1, with 10 bases lining up with TRBD1. The CDR3 covers 17 residues. Per the germline V gene, CDR1 is MNHEY and CDR2 is SMNVEV (reference sequence). Trimming cost V 1 base and J 4 bases; bases outside gene matches: 9. CDR3 sequence: CASSLFGTGEKSTEAFF. In nucleotides, the CDR3 is TGTGCCAGCAGTTTATTTGGGACAGGGGAGAAGAGCACTGAAGCTTTCTTT.

V and J are TRBV18 and TRBJ2-7; D is ambiguous. Trimming removed 5 bases from V and 4 bases from J, with 6 bases in between. Germline values: CDR1 KGHSH, CDR2 LQKENI. This CDR3 region has 11 residues. This CDR3 reads CASSSGYEQYF. The CDR3 DNA reads as TGTGCCAGCTCATCCGGTTACGAGCAGTACTTC.

This chain connects TRBV5-8 to TRBJ2-7, with 11 bases identical to TRBD2. CDR1 and CDR2 from the germline V gene are SGHTS and YDEGEE. The CDR3 extends over 15 amino acids. J was trimmed by 3 bases and V by 3 bases; bases with no gene match: 5. The DNA of the CDR3 is TGTGCCAGCAGCTCCGGACTAGCGGGTGGCTACGAGCAGTACTTC. Translated, it gives CASSSGLAGGYEQYF.

This clone was recorded only once. V is TRBV6-1 and J is TRBJ2-7; no definite D call. V shed 3 bases and J shed 2 bases, with 5 bases lying between them. CDR3 size: 12 residues. In germline, CDR1 is MNHNS, CDR2 SASEGT. CDR3 DNA: TGTGCCAGCAGTGACACTGCCTACGAGCAGTACTTC. Translation: CASSDTAYEQYF.

A single count supports this clone. The gene calls are TRBV21-1 and TRBJ2-3; the DNA was not used to check the table's D call, TRBD2. TRBV21-1 is tagged as a pseudogene. The CDR3 has 18 amino acids. CDR3 in DNA: TGTGCCAGCACCAACGCCCAGGATTATGAGCGGGGCGCAGATACGCAGTATTTT. Its protein is CASTNAQDYERGADTQYF.

V and J are TRBV6-1 and TRBJ2-3, with TRBD2 matching 12 bases. Looked up from germline, CDR1 is MNHNS and CDR2 is SASEGT. Losses at the gene ends were 1 base for V and 5 bases for J; bases not matched to a gene: 4. The CDR3 consists of 16 residues. CDR3 protein: CASSEGPSGGVDTQYF. For the CDR3, the DNA is TGTGCCAGCAGTGAAGGGCCTAGCGGGGGGGTAGATACGCAGTATTTT.

The V and J genes are TRBV7-9 and TRBJ1-1; maybe TRBD1 (6 bases). The CDR3 consists of 14 residues. Trimming left V 5 bases short and J 3 bases short, with 13 bases between. Germline V gene sequence: CDR1 SEHNR, CDR2 FQNEAQ (reference sequence). The CDR3 sequence is CASSTRAGDTEAFF. The CDR3 bases are TGTGCCAGCAGCACGAGAGCAGGGGACACTGAAGCTTTCTTT.

The genes are TRBV19 and TRBJ2-3; weak D call: TRBD2 (5 bases). Trimming shortened V by 3 bases and J by 2 bases, and 15 bases separated the two germline ends. CDR1 and CDR2 (germline): LNHDA, SQIVND (reference sequence). This CDR3 is built from 16 residues. The CDR3 is CASSITSGRFTDTQYF. The CDR3 bases are TGTGCCAGTAGTATTACCAGCGGTCGGTTCACAGATACGCAGTATTTT.

Regarding this clone: The germline gene is not matched at one end of the junction; a read error may be the cause. The chain joins TRBV30 to TRBJ1-2; D might be TRBD1 (6 bases). CDR1 is GTSNPN, CDR2 SVGIG, per germline (reference sequence). The CDR3 runs to 12 residues. As DNA, the CDR3 is TGTGCCTGGGTCCAGGGGAAGGGTGCCCGGCGCTTC. Protein product: CAWVQGKGARRF. Full variable domain (remainder filled in from reference TRBV30 and TRBJ1-2): SQTIHQWPATLVQPVGSPLSLECTVEGTSNPNLYWYRQAAGRGLQLLFYSVGIGQISSEVPQNLSASRPQDRQFILSSKKLLLSDSGFYLCAWVQGKGARRFGSGTRLTVV.

This chain links TRBV6-1 with TRBJ2-3; 11 bases are shared with TRBD2. The V gene's germline CDR1 is MNHNS and CDR2 SASEGT. The V segment lost 2 bases and the J segment 6 bases; nucleotides outside the gene matches: 10. The CDR3 sequence is 17 residues long. The CDR3 DNA sequence: TGTGCCAGCAGTGAAAGTGTAGCGGGGGGGCCCGGGGATACGCAGTATTTT. Residues: CASSESVAGGPGDTQYF.

This chain joins TRBV27 and TRBJ2-1; TRBD1 aligns across 7 bases. Germline CDR1 and CDR2: MNHEY and SMNVEV (reference sequence). This CDR3 is 15 amino acids long. Trimming took 5 bases from V and 7 from J; bases not matched to a gene: 11. The CDR3 loop is CASSALKGALNEQFF. DNA for the CDR3: TGTGCCAGCAGTGCCTTAAAGGGGGCGCTAAATGAGCAGTTCTTC.